The entry below gives a single TCR beta chain sequence along with its context. The authors prepared the TCRbeta library with unique molecular identifiers. TCRdb passed the PCR reads through MiXCR, listing each CDR3 protein once. The sample has 500,000 or so distinct CDR3 sequences, around a third seen once. The J segment lost 3 bases and the V segment lost 1 base, leaving 3 bases of the junction unmatched. The CDR3 sequence is 13 residues long. The V gene's germline CDR1 is DFQATT and CDR2 SNEGSKA (reference sequence). This sample stems from a study of T-cell reconstitution after alpha-beta-depleted transplantation in children.

The chain employs TRBV20-1 and TRBJ2-7; 7 bases map to TRBD1. The specimen comprised PBMCs from the stem cell graft donor, sampled from the stem cell graft. The receptor was isolated from a human donor who donated a stem cell graft to a child with aplastic anemia. In DNA form, the CDR3 reads TGCAGTGCTAGAGGACAGGGTCACTACGAGCAGTACTTC. It is translated as CSARGQGHYEQYF.